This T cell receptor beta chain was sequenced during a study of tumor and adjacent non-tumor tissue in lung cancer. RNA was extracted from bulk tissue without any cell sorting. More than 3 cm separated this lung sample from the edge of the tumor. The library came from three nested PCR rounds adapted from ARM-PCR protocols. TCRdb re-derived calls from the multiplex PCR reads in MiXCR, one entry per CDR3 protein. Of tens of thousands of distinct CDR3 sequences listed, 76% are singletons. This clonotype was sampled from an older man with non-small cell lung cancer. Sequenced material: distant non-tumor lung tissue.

CDR3 nucleotides: TGTGCCAGCAGGGGGACAGGGGAGGTCGACGAGCAGTACTTC. This translates into CASRGTGEVDEQYF. The chain has TRBV6-1 and TRBJ2-7, with 10 nucleotides matching TRBD1. CDR3 length: 14 amino acids. Germline V gives CDR1 MNHNS, CDR2 SASEGT. Trimming cost V 6 bases and J 5 bases; bases outside gene matches: 7.